Listed below are T cell receptor beta chains from one sample, sequenced in a study of blood T cell repertoires in COVID-19. Some clones are missing from TCRdb's copy, which holds only in-frame ones; the method was immunoSEQ multiplex PCR. Found here are a few hundred thousand clones, about nine tenths of them singletons; the top ten hold 1.5% to 2%. The specimen sequenced was peripheral blood. Receptors were obtained from a woman younger than 45 with COVID-19, enrolled during active disease. The CDR3 runs from the conserved cysteine through the conserved F or W. A D gene is named only where the DNA matches it firmly. Only some rows state a clone size, as once, few, many or a class for expanded clones.

TRBV5-1	.	.	TRBJ1-5	TGCGCCAGCAGCTTGGACGGGGGTGGGAATCAGCCCCAGCATTTT	CASSLDGGGNQPQHF
TRBV11-2	once	.	TRBJ1-6	TGTGCCAGCAGCTTAACCTCCGCGAATTCACCCCTCCACTTT	CASSLTSANSPLHF
TRBV2	many	TRBD1	TRBJ1-5	TGTGCCAGCAGCGCTAGACAGGGCTCCCAGCCCCAGCATTTT	CASSARQGSQPQHF
TRBV19	.	TRBD1	TRBJ1-3	TGTGCCAGTCAGACAGGGAGCTCTGGAAACACCATATATTTT	CASQTGSSGNTIYF
TRBV7-9	.	.	TRBJ1-2	TGTGCCAGCAGCTTTCTGAGCTATGGCTACACCTTC	CASSFLSYGYTF
TRBV28	once	.	TRBJ1-3	TGTGCCAGCAATTTTCGGGGCGGGGGCACCATATATTTT	CASNFRGGGTIYF
TRBV6-2/TRBV6-3	.	.	TRBJ2-7	TGTGCCAGCAGTATTAACAGTATCGACGAGCAGTACTTC	CASSINSIDEQYF
TRBV6-7	.	TRBD1	TRBJ1-4	TGTGCCAGCAGTTACCCCAAACCGGGACAGGGGGACGACACTGAAAAACTGTTTTTT	CASSYPKPGQGDDTEKLFF
TRBV2	.	TRBD1	TRBJ1-4	TGTGCCAGCAGTCGACAGGGTAGGGGTAATGAAAAACTGTTTTTT	CASSRQGRGNEKLFF
TRBV6-5	.	TRBD1	TRBJ1-5	TGTGCCAGCACTTCAAGACAGGGGTATAATCAGCCCCAGCATTTT	CASTSRQGYNQPQHF
TRBV19	.	.	TRBJ1-6	TGTGCCAGTAGTAAGGAGGTCCGTAATTCACCCCTCCACTTT	CASSKEVRNSPLHF
TRBV7-8	.	TRBD2	TRBJ2-3	TGTGCCAGCAGCTTAGCGCTTCTAGCGGGGGGGTCAGATACGCAGTATTTT	CASSLALLAGGSDTQYF
TRBV2	.	.	TRBJ1-2	TGTGCCAGCAGCGGATTTACAGGGCTCTATGGCTACACCTTC	CASSGFTGLYGYTF
TRBV15	.	.	TRBJ1-3	TGTGCCACCAGCCACACCGGAGGATCAACTGGAAACACCATATATTTT	CATSHTGGSTGNTIYF
TRBV6-2/TRBV6-3	.	TRBD2	TRBJ2-3	TGTGCCAGCAGTCCCGGGACTAGCGGGGCCGCCAGCACAGATACGCAGTATTTT	CASSPGTSGAASTDTQYF
TRBV18	once	TRBD1	TRBJ1-5	TGTGCCAGCTCACCCGGGACAGGGTTCAATCAGCCCCAGCATTTT	CASSPGTGFNQPQHF
TRBV4-1	.	.	TRBJ1-2	TGCGCCAGCAGCGAGGGATCGGATGGCTACACCTTC	CASSEGSDGYTF
TRBV5-1	.	.	TRBJ1-2	TGCGCCAGCAGCTCGGGGGTAAAAGAAGGCTACACCTTC	CASSSGVKEGYTF
TRBV9	.	.	TRBJ1-2	TGTGCCAGCAGCGTAGCTCTGACAGGAATGACGTATGGCTACACCTTC	CASSVALTGMTYGYTF
TRBV29-1	.	.	TRBJ2-7	TGCAGCGTTGAGGAGGGGATCGCCTACGAGCAGTACTTC	CSVEEGIAYEQYF
TRBV4-3	.	.	TRBJ2-7	TGCGCCAGCAGCCAAGATAGCGGCTACGAGCAGTACTTC	CASSQDSGYEQYF
TRBV6-5	.	TRBD1	TRBJ2-7	TGTGCCAGCAGTCTCCACAGGGGAACCTACGAGCAGTACTTC	CASSLHRGTYEQYF
TRBV4-2	.	.	TRBJ1-2	TGTGCCAGCAGCCAAGATCGAAGCAGCGATGGCTACACCTTC	CASSQDRSSDGYTF
TRBV29-1	.	TRBD1	TRBJ2-1	TGCAGCGTTGATACAGGGGGGCACAATGAGCAGTTCTTC	CSVDTGGHNEQFF
TRBV5-5	.	.	TRBJ2-1	TGTGCCAGCAGCTTGGGTAACAATGAGCAGTTCTTC	CASSLGNNEQFF
TRBV30	.	.	TRBJ1-6	TGTGCCTGGAGCCAGGGTAATTCACCCCTCCACTTT	CAWSQGNSPLHF
TRBV19	.	.	TRBJ1-3	TGTGCCAGTAGTACCTCCTCGGCTGGAAACACCATATATTTT	CASSTSSAGNTIYF
TRBV19	.	TRBD2	TRBJ2-3	TGTGCCTGCCGGGGGGGAGGCACAGATACGCAGTATTTT	CACRGGGTDTQYF
TRBV18	.	.	TRBJ2-7	TGTGCCAGCTCACCCACAGGGATTAGGAACGAGCAGTACTTC	CASSPTGIRNEQYF